Listed here are 24 T cell receptor beta chains from one sample, sequenced in a study of identical twins. One entry per CDR3 protein results from TCRdb running MiXCR on the 5' RACE reads. The sample consists of approximately 300,000 distinct CDR3 sequences, roughly 9% of them appearing once. Separately, the same data were catalogued under a study of yellow fever vaccine responses in identical twins.

The sample consisted of CD8+ T cells sorted from blood. The receptors come from a woman younger than 30 in good health.

The rearrangement uses TRBV12-3 or TRBV12-4 and TRBJ1-1; D is ambiguous. CDR3 length: 12 residues. V lost 6 bases and J 6 bases, leaving 11 bases between the germline ends. The CDR3 loop is CASSSSWAEAFF. CDR3 DNA sequence: TGTGCCAGCAGCTCGAGTTGGGCTGAAGCTTTCTTT.

Many counts were recorded for this clonotype. This sequence joins TRBV29-1 and TRBJ2-2; D not certain. V was pared by 4 bases and J by 2 bases, with 11 bases between. This CDR3 region has 14 residues. The germline CDR1 and CDR2 sequences are SQVTM and ANQGSEA. The CDR3 DNA is TGCAGCGTTGCGCAGCCTACTAACACCGGGGAGCTGTTTTTT. This translates into CSVAQPTNTGELFF.

This clonotype was counted a single time. J is TRBJ2-7 and V is TRBV4-3; 9 nucleotides align to TRBD2. V shed 0 bases, J shed 3 bases, and the junction held 6 bases outside the gene matches. Looked up from germline, CDR1 is LGHNA and CDR2 is YSLEER. The CDR3 is made up of 16 amino acids. CDR3 DNA: TGCGCCAGCAGCCAAGATCCTGTAGCGGGAGTCTACGAGCAGTACTTC. This translates into CASSQDPVAGVYEQYF.

The chain combines TRBV4-1 with TRBJ1-5; possibly TRBD1 for D (5 bases). Trimming stripped 2 bases from V and 4 bases from J, with 15 bases between. Germline CDR1 and CDR2: MGHRA and YSYEKL. The length of the CDR3 is 16 residues. In DNA form, the CDR3 reads TGCGCCAGCAGCCAAATACATCCGGGACCGAATCAGCCCCAGCATTTT. Protein sequence: CASSQIHPGPNQPQHF.

On this clonotype itself: Mismatch with germline at one junction end may stem from a read error. The chain couples TRBV28 to TRBJ2-3; D is perhaps TRBD2 (6 bases). Germline V gene data show CDR1 as MDHEN and CDR2 as SYDVKM. The CDR3 has 14 amino acids. The CDR3 coding sequence is TGTGCTAGCAGTCGGGAGTTGAGCACAGATACGCAGTATTTT. Protein product: CASSRELSTDTQYF.

The CDR3 sequence: CASSWDSGSPLHF. The CDR3 DNA follows: TGTGCCAGCAGTTGGGACAGCGGGTCACCCCTCCACTTT. The rearrangement uses TRBV27 and TRBJ1-6; 7 positions agree with TRBD1. CDR1 and CDR2 (germline): MNHEY, SMNVEV (reference sequence). The CDR3 length is 13 residues. V lost 4 bases, J lost 10 bases, and 4 bases stayed unmatched.

This clonotype came up many times. The chain joins TRBV12-3 or TRBV12-4 to TRBJ2-7; D perhaps matches TRBD2 (6 bases). Trimming removed 6 bases at V and 0 bases at J, with 15 bases between. The CDR3 has 15 residues. Here the CDR3 reads CASSSWGLDSYEQYF. The CDR3 DNA reads as TGTGCCAGCAGCTCGTGGGGACTCGACTCCTACGAGCAGTACTTC.

This clonotype was seen at least ten times. The chain is built from TRBV4-2 and TRBJ2-7, with a tentative D call TRBD2 (5 bases). CDR1 and CDR2 from the germline V gene are LGHNA and YNFKEQ. This CDR3 region has 14 residues. The V gene lost 0 bases and the J gene lost 2 bases, with 8 bases spanning the gap. CDR3: CASSQDPGTYEQYF. As DNA, the CDR3 is TGTGCCAGCAGCCAAGATCCGGGAACCTACGAGCAGTACTTC.

This clonotype was counted ten times or more. This chain's CDR3 is CATSDSWGQPQHF. For the CDR3, the DNA is TGTGCCACCAGTGATTCTTGGGGGCAGCCCCAGCATTTT. The J gene is TRBJ1-5, the V gene TRBV24-1; maybe TRBD1 (5 bases). Germline V CDR1 and CDR2: KGHDR, SFDVKD. The CDR3 is 13 residues long. Trimming left V 2 bases short and J 7 bases short, with 8 bases between.

This clonotype was picked up many times. The rearrangement joins TRBV24-1 to TRBJ2-2; the D is unclear. Germline-derived CDR1 and CDR2 are KGHDR and SFDVKD. This CDR3 has 15 amino acids. V was shortened by 1 base and J by 1 base, with 6 bases between the two germline ends. CDR3 loop: CATSDLWGNTGELFF. In nucleotides, the CDR3 is TGTGCCACCAGTGATTTATGGGGGAACACCGGGGAGCTGTTTTTT.

The chain recombines TRBV20-1 with TRBJ2-3; 9 bases fit TRBD1. The V segment lost 3 bases and the J segment 4 bases; nucleotides outside the gene matches: 8. There are 15 residues in the CDR3. Looked up from germline, CDR1 is DFQATT and CDR2 is SNEGSKA (reference sequence). CDR3 nucleotide sequence: TGCAGTGCTAGTCCAGGGACAGGGACCGCAGATACGCAGTATTTT. Residues: CSASPGTGTADTQYF.

This clonotype showed up just a few times. The rearrangement uses TRBV5-6 and TRBJ2-1, with no clear D. V dropped 3 bases and J dropped 6 bases, with 19 bases sitting between them. CDR1 is SGHDT, CDR2 YYEEEE, per germline. The CDR3 extends over 16 amino acids. The chain's CDR3 is CASSWLVSGPTNEQFF. CDR3 DNA: TGTGCCAGCAGCTGGTTGGTTTCTGGCCCCACCAATGAGCAGTTCTTC. The variable domain in full, with the rest retrieved from reference TRBV5-6 and TRBJ2-1, is DAGVTQSPTHLIKTRGQQVTLRCSPKSGHDTVSWYQQALGQGPQFIFQYYEEEERQRGNFPDRFSGHQFPNYSSELNVNALLLGDSALYLCASSWLVSGPTNEQFFGPGTRLTVL.

This clonotype occurred a few times. This sequence joins TRBV27 and TRBJ2-3; 10 bases match TRBD2. The V gene's germline CDR1 is MNHEY and CDR2 SMNVEV (reference sequence). V gave up 3 bases and J gave up 4 bases; unmatched junction bases: 7. The CDR3 has 16 residues. Here the CDR3 DNA reads TGTGCCAGCAGTTTTTCTAGCGGGAGTTGGGCAGATACGCAGTATTTT. Encoded protein: CASSFSSGSWADTQYF.

This clonotype came up a few times. This chain joins TRBV7-8 and TRBJ2-7; possibly TRBD1 for D (7 bases). This CDR3 is built from 15 residues. Germline V gene sequence: CDR1 SGHVS, CDR2 FQNEAQ. Trimming shortened V by 5 bases and J by 2 bases, and 16 bases separated the two germline ends. In DNA form, the CDR3 reads TGTGCCAGCAGCCCGCGGGACAGATTTCCCTACGAGCAGTACTTC. Encoded protein: CASSPRDRFPYEQYF.

This clonotype came up a few times. V is TRBV27 and J is TRBJ2-3; the D gene is possibly TRBD2 (5 bases). The V end lost 4 bases, the J end lost 3 bases, and 23 bases lay between the germline ends. Germline CDR1 MNHEY, CDR2 SMNVEV (reference sequence). The CDR3 has 18 amino acids. The CDR3 DNA reads TGTGCCAGCAGTTCCATCTGGGTGTTTGGGCTAGCTACAGATACGCAGTATTTT. It codes for CASSSIWVFGLATDTQYF.

This chain joins TRBV5-1 and TRBJ2-7, with D hard to call. V gave up 4 bases and J gave up 3 bases, with 14 bases separating them. Germline V gene data show CDR1 as SGHRS and CDR2 as YFSETQ. The CDR3 totals 14 residues. As DNA, the CDR3 is TGCGCCAGCAGCCCCGCTAACCGCCACTACGAGCAGTACTTC. Its translation is CASSPANRHYEQYF.

This sequence joins TRBV29-1 and TRBJ2-1, with TRBD2 identical over 13 bases. With 4 bases clipped from V and 0 bases from J, the junction kept 9 bases outside the gene matches. The germline V gene encodes CDR1 SQVTM and CDR2 ANQGSEA. This CDR3 is 18 amino acids long. The CDR3 nucleotides are TGCAGCGTTGCTCCGGGACTAGCGGGAACTAGCTCCTACAATGAGCAGTTCTTC. This codes for CSVAPGLAGTSSYNEQFF.

Ten or more counts support this clonotype. The chain recombines TRBV4-3 with TRBJ2-7; 7 nucleotides match TRBD1. The germline gives CDR1 LGHNA, CDR2 YSLEER. V was clipped by 4 bases and J by 2 bases; unmatched bases: 5. The CDR3 runs 14 residues. The CDR3 here is CASSRNQGAYEQYF. The CDR3 nucleotides read TGCGCCAGCAGCCGGAACCAGGGGGCCTACGAGCAGTACTTC.

This clonotype has only a few counts. The chain is built from TRBV20-1 and TRBJ2-1; 11 nucleotides agree with TRBD1. Per the germline V gene, CDR1 is DFQATT and CDR2 is SNEGSKA (reference sequence). The CDR3 is made up of 17 amino acids. J was trimmed by 6 bases and V by 0 bases; bases with no gene match: 10. Here the CDR3 DNA reads TGCAGTGCTAGAGATACTCCAGGACAGGGGGCTCTCAATGAGCAGTTCTTC. Encoded protein: CSARDTPGQGALNEQFF.

There are many counts of this clonotype. CDR3 loop: CASSPTGTAWEKLFF. CDR3 in DNA: TGTGCCAGCAGTCCGACCGGGACAGCATGGGAAAAACTGTTTTTT. V gene TRBV6-1 combines with J gene TRBJ1-4; TRBD1 aligns across 7 bases. CDR3 length equals 15 residues. CDR1 and CDR2 from the germline V gene are MNHNS and SASEGT. Trimming cost V 5 bases and J 8 bases; bases outside gene matches: 11.

This clonotype appeared many times. For the CDR3, the DNA is TGTGCCAGCAGCTTTGTTAGCGGCTCCTACGAGCAGTACTTC. It is translated as CASSFVSGSYEQYF. The V gene is TRBV7-2, the J gene TRBJ2-7; D may be TRBD2 (6 bases). From germline, CDR1 is SGHTA and CDR2 FQGNSA. This CDR3 contains 14 residues. V lost 3 bases to trimming and J lost 0 bases, with 9 bases between them.

This chain joins TRBV6-5 and TRBJ2-3, with TRBD2 identical over 8 bases. Germline trimming cut 5 bases from V and 3 bases from J; bases unmatched to any gene: 10. The CDR3 covers 16 residues. Germline CDR1 and CDR2: MNHEY and SVGAGI. In DNA form, the CDR3 reads TGTGCCAGCAGTCCCCACACGGGGGGGGGGACAGATACGCAGTATTTT. The encoded protein is CASSPHTGGGTDTQYF.

The chain employs TRBV2 and TRBJ2-1; D unresolved. Germline V gene data show CDR1 as SNHLY and CDR2 as FYNNEI. The CDR3 covers 11 residues. V was cut by 11 bases and J by 1 base, with 6 bases left in between. CDR3 nucleotide sequence: TGTGCCCTTGGGTCCTACAATGAGCAGTTCTTC. Translated, it gives CALGSYNEQFF.

This clonotype occurred a few times. The CDR3 loop is CASSSGGGADEQYF. The CDR3 region has the DNA TGTGCCAGCAGCTCCGGAGGGGGGGCTGACGAGCAGTACTTC. This chain connects TRBV9 to TRBJ2-7; D may be TRBD2 (7 bases). The CDR3 loop spans 14 amino acids. The germline gives CDR1 SGDLS, CDR2 YYNGEE. V was clipped by 4 bases and J by 5 bases, with 16 bases between them.